This TCR beta chain was identified in a study of T cell responses to AZD1222 COVID-19 vaccine. Study-level information: Second-dose intervals of approximately 4 or approximately 12 weeks were pooled.

Generated by immunoSEQ multiplex PCR, the TCRdb table keeps only in-frame clones and is missing some. The sample lists some 130,000 clones, approximately 93% seen once, with about 3% in the top ten. In the case of this clone: What it recognizes is unknown.

Whole-study findings and limits: Clonal diversity may have been underestimated, and the donors were mostly white British, with more females than males. Spike-specific TCR breadth rose after two AZD1222 doses, and depth rose as well.

The CDR3 runs to 14 residues. Trimming shortened V by 3 bases and J by 5 bases, and 8 bases separated the two germline ends. The germline V gene has CDR1 SGHNT and CDR2 YENEEA. This chain joins TRBV11-3 and TRBJ1-6; D is unresolved. This clonotype was obtained from an adult in good health. The sequences come from peripheral blood, collected on day 0 of AZD1222 vaccination. This CDR3 is CASSLSGNNSPLHF. DNA for the CDR3: TGTGCCAGCAGCTTGTCCGGGAATAATTCACCCCTCCACTTT.